This T cell receptor (beta chain) came from a study of PD-L1 blockade in urothelial cancer. Study-wide context: Most patients, about 85% of the roughly 30, were males with bladder-origin cancer.

The V end was cut by 2 bases, the J end by 7 bases, with 6 bases between. This CDR3 spans 12 amino acids. The germline V gene has CDR1 SGHRS and CDR2 YFSETQ. Points from the study as a whole: Blood TCR clonality below the median before treatment was a predictor of better survival.

Time point meaning: pretreatment peripheral blood. Diagnoses among patients were locally advanced or metastatic urothelial carcinoma. Here immunoSEQ multiplex PCR was the method, and the copy in TCRdb shows in-frame clones only, minus some. The sample consists of 87,000 or so clones, around 83% of them appearing once. As to this clone: Its antigen is not identified.

The source of this sequence is a man aged 55 to 69 with urothelial cancer. Source: PBMCs, taken around atezolizumab (anti-PD-L1) treatment. The rearrangement joins TRBV5-1 to TRBJ2-2; D unclear. The CDR3 nucleotides are TGCGCCAGCAGCTTTGACTTCGGGGAGCTGTTTTTT. Protein product: CASSFDFGELFF.